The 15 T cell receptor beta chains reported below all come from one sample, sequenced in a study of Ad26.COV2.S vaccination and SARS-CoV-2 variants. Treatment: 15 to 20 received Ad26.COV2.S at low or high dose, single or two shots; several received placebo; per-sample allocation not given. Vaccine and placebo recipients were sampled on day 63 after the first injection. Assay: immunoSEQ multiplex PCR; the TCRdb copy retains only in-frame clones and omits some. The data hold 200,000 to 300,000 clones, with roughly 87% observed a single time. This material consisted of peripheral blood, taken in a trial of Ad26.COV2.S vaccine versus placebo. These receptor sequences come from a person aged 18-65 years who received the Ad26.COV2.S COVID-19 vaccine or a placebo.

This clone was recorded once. CDR3 sequence (DNA): TGTGCCAGCAGCCGGACTAGCGGAGGTGAGCAGTTCTTC. Translating gives CASSRTSGGEQFF. This chain uses TRBV7-6 with TRBJ2-1; 10 nucleotides align to TRBD2. The CDR3 has 13 residues. The germline CDR1 and CDR2 sequences are SGHVS and FNYEAQ. With V trimmed by 5 bases and J by 9 bases, 4 bases remained unmatched.

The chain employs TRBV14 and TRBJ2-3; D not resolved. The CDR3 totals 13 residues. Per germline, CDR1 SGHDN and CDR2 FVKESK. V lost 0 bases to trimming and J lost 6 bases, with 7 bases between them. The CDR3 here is CASSQDLADTQYF. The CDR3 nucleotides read TGTGCCAGCAGCCAAGATCTGGCGGATACGCAGTATTTT. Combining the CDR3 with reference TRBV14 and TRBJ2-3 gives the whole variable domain EAGVTQFPSHSVIEKGQTVTLRCDPISGHDNLYWYRRVMGKEIKFLLHFVKESKQDESGMPNNRFLAERTGGTYSTLKVQPAELEDSGVYFCASSQDLADTQYFGPGTRLTVL.

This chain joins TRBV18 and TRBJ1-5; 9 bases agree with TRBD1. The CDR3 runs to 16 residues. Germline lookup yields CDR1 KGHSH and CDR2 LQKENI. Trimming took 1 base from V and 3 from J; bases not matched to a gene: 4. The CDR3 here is CASSPRGTGHNQPQHF. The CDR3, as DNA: TGTGCCAGCTCACCACGAGGGACAGGGCACAATCAGCCCCAGCATTTT. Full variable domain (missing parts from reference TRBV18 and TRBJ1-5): NAGVMQNPRHLVRRRGQEARLRCSPMKGHSHVYWYRQLPEEGLKFMVYLQKENIIDESGMPKERFSAEFPKEGPSILRIQQVVRGDSAAYFCASSPRGTGHNQPQHFGDGTRLSIL.

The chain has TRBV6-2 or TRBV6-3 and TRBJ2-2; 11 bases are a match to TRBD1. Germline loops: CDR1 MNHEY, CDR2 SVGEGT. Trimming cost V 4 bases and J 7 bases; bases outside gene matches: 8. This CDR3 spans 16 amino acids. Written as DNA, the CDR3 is TGTGCCAGCAGTTTAACCGGGACAGGGGGTCACGGGGAGCTGTTTTTT. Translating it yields CASSLTGTGGHGELFF.

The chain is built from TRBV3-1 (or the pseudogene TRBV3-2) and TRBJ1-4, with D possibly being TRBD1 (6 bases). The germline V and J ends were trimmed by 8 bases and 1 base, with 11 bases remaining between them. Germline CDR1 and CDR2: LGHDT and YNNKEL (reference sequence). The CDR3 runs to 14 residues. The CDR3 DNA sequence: TGTGCCAGCGGAGGGGGGGAAACTAATGAAAAACTGTTTTTT. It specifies CASGGGETNEKLFF.

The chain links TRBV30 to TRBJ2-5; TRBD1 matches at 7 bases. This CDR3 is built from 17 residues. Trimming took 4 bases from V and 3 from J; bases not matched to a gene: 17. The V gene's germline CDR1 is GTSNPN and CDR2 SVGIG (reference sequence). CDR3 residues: CAWTKRPWDSLKETQYF. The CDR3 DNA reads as TGTGCCTGGACCAAGAGACCCTGGGACAGCCTAAAAGAGACCCAGTACTTC.

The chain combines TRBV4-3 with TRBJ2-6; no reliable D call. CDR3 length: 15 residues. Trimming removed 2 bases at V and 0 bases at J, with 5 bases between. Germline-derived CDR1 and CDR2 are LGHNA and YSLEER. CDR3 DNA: TGCGCCAGCAGCCAATACGGCTCTGGGGCCAACGTCCTGACTTTC. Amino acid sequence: CASSQYGSGANVLTF.

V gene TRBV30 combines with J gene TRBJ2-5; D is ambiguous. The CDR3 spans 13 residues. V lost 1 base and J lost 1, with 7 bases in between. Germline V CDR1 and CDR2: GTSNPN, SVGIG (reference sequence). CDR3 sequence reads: CAWSGASQETQYF. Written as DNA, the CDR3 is TGTGCCTGGAGTGGTGCTAGCCAAGAGACCCAGTACTTC.

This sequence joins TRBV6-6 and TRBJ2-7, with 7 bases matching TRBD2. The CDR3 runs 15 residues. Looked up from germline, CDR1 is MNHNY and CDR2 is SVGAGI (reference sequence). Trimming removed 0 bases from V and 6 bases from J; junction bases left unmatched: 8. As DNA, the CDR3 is TGTGCCAGCAGTTACTCGGGGGGGACTGGGTTCGAGCAGTACTTC. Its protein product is CASSYSGGTGFEQYF.

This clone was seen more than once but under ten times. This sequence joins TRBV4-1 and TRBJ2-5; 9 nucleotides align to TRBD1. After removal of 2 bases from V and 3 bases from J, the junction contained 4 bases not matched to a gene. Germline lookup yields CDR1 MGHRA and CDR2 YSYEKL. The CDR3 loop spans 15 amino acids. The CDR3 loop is CASSQPRDREETQYF. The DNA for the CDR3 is TGCGCCAGCAGCCAACCCCGGGACAGGGAAGAGACCCAGTACTTC.

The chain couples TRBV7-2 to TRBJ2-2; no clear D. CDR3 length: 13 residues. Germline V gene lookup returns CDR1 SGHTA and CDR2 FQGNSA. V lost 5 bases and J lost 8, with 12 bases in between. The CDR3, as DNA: TGTGCCAGCAGCCAAATTAGTAGGGGGGAGCTGTTTTTT. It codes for CASSQISRGELFF.

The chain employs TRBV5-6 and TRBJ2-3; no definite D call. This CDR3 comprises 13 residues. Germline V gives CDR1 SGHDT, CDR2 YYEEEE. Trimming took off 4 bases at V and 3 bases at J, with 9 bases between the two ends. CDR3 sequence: CASSPLTTDTQYF. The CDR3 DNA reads TGTGCCAGCAGCCCACTTACAACAGATACGCAGTATTTT.

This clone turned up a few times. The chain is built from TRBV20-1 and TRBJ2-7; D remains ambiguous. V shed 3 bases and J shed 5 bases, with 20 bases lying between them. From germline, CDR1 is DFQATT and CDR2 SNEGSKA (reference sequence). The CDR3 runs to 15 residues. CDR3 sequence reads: CSASRAGPPYNEQYF. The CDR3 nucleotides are TGCAGTGCTAGTAGGGCCGGACCCCCATATAACGAGCAGTACTTC.

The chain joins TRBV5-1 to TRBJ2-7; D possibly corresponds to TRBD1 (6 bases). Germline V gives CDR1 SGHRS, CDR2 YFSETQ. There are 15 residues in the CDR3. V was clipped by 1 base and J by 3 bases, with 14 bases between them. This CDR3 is CASSLLPQGSYEQYF. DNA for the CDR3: TGCGCCAGCAGCTTGCTCCCACAGGGTAGCTACGAGCAGTACTTC.

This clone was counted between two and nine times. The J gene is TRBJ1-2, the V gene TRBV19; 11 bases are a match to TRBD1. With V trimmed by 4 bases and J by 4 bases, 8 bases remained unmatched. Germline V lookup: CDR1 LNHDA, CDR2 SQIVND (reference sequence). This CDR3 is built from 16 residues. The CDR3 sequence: CASSTFGTGGFYGYTF. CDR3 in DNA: TGTGCCAGTAGTACCTTTGGGACAGGGGGTTTCTATGGCTACACCTTC. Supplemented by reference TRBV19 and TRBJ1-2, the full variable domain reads DGGITQSPKYLFRKEGQNVTLSCEQNLNHDAMYWYRQDPGQGLRLIYYSQIVNDFQKGDIAEGYSVSREKKESFPLTVTSAQKNPTAFYLCASSTFGTGGFYGYTFGSGTRLTVV.